These 18 T cell receptor beta chains were sequenced from one sample in a study of cytomegalovirus exposure and HLA in healthy donors. The PCR was carried out with 60 Vbeta primers and 13 Jbeta primers. Repertoires were generated with immunoSEQ multiplex PCR, while TCRdb's copy carries only in-frame clones and drops some. This sample carries about 140,000 clones, around 83% of them seen once, and the ten largest clones take around 8.1%. Sequencing used PBMCs. The receptors originated from a woman aged 45-59 years in good health and CMV-seropositive.

The chain carries TRBV29-1 and TRBJ1-2; D may be TRBD1 (6 bases). The V gene's germline CDR1 is SQVTM and CDR2 ANQGSEA. V lost 4 bases and J 4 bases, leaving 10 bases between the germline ends. The length of the CDR3 is 12 residues. The CDR3 sequence is CSVVQGGYGYTF. DNA for the CDR3: TGCAGCGTTGTACAGGGTGGCTATGGCTACACCTTC.

This clone was seen only a few times. The chain joins TRBV27 to TRBJ2-7; 9 bases map to TRBD1. CDR3 size: 13 residues. The germline gives CDR1 MNHEY, CDR2 SMNVEV (reference sequence). Trimming removed 8 bases from V and 4 bases from J; junction bases left unmatched: 6. CDR3 protein: CASSPGTGYEQYF. The CDR3 bases are TGTGCCAGCTCCCCCGGGACAGGGTACGAGCAGTACTTC.

The V and J genes are TRBV2 and TRBJ2-7; no reliable D call. Trimming pared 4 bases from V and 4 bases from J, leaving 14 bases between. This CDR3 comprises 14 residues. Germline CDR1 is SNHLY and CDR2 is FYNNEI. The CDR3 DNA sequence: TGTGCCAGCAGTGCCAGGTTGGGCCCTTACGAGCAGTACTTC. Translating it yields CASSARLGPYEQYF.

This sequence joins TRBV19 and TRBJ2-4; a possible D gene is TRBD2 (5 bases). The CDR3 is made up of 13 amino acids. V gave up 5 bases and J gave up 12 bases, with 17 bases separating them. Germline V gives CDR1 LNHDA, CDR2 SQIVND (reference sequence). The CDR3: CASSSRDGFSQYF. The DNA of the CDR3 is TGTGCCAGTAGTTCCCGGGATGGCTTCAGTCAGTACTTC.

There are a few counts of this clone. This chain joins TRBV9 and TRBJ2-2, with 10 nucleotides matching TRBD2. The V gene end was trimmed by 0 bases and the J gene end by 4 bases; junction bases not matched to a gene: 3. The germline CDR1 and CDR2 sequences are SGDLS and YYNGEE. The CDR3 has 16 amino acids. The CDR3 sequence: CASSVGSGGATGELFF. The CDR3 DNA reads as TGTGCCAGCAGCGTAGGCAGCGGGGGGGCCACCGGGGAGCTGTTTTTT.

This chain connects TRBV28 to TRBJ1-4; D perhaps matches TRBD1 (5 bases). Deletions cut 7 bases from V and 7 bases from J, with 7 bases between. Germline values: CDR1 MDHEN, CDR2 SYDVKM. The CDR3 consists of 11 residues. The CDR3 DNA is TGTGCCAGCATGGGGGGTGAAAAACTGTTTTTT. This translates into CASMGGEKLFF. Supplemented by reference TRBV28 and TRBJ1-4, the full variable domain reads DVKVTQSSRYLVKRTGEKVFLECVQDMDHENMFWYRQDPGLGLRLIYFSYDVKMKEKGDIPEGYSVSREKKERFSLILESASTNQTSMYLCASMGGEKLFFGSGTQLSVL.

The chain employs TRBV5-1 and TRBJ1-1, with D possibly being TRBD1 (6 bases). The CDR3 sequence is 14 residues long. The ends were cut back, 4 bases at V and 1 base at J, with 11 bases in the middle. Per germline, CDR1 SGHRS and CDR2 YFSETQ. The CDR3 coding sequence is TGCGCCAGCAGCGAGTTCAGGGGGAACACTGAAGCTTTCTTT. Its translation: CASSEFRGNTEAFF.

The V call is TRBV18, the J call TRBJ2-4; 8 bases match TRBD1. J lost 6 bases, V lost 4 bases, and 8 bases had no gene match. Looked up from germline, CDR1 is KGHSH and CDR2 is LQKENI. The CDR3 contains 15 residues. In DNA, the CDR3 is TGTGCCAGCTCACTTAGGGGACAGGTTTCAAACATTCAGTACTTC. Translating it yields CASSLRGQVSNIQYF.

The V gene is TRBV19, the J gene TRBJ2-7; 9 bases map to TRBD1. There are 15 residues in the CDR3. The V gene's germline CDR1 is LNHDA and CDR2 SQIVND (reference sequence). J lost 3 bases, V lost 5 bases, and 8 bases had no gene match. The CDR3 DNA is TGTGCCAGTAGTGGGACGGGACAGGGAAACTACGAGCAGTACTTC. Translation gives CASSGTGQGNYEQYF.

In its sample, this clone was seen a few times. The gene calls are TRBV19 and TRBJ2-3; a possible D gene is TRBD2 (6 bases). Germline assignment: CDR1 LNHDA and CDR2 SQIVND (reference sequence). Deletions cut 10 bases from V and 0 bases from J, with 17 bases between. CDR3 length: 15 amino acids. DNA for the CDR3: TGTGCCACCTCTCGAGCGGGCCTTAGCACAGATACGCAGTATTTT. The encoded protein is CATSRAGLSTDTQYF.

This clone was seen just once. The chain combines TRBV7-3 with TRBJ2-1; 10 bases are a match to TRBD2. The CDR3 runs 15 residues. With 5 bases clipped from V and 7 bases from J, the junction kept 8 bases outside the gene matches. CDR1 SGHTA and CDR2 FQGTGA come from the germline V gene. For the CDR3, the DNA is TGTGCCAGCAGCCTCAGCGGGAGGGAAGGAAATGAGCAGTTCTTC. It yields the protein CASSLSGREGNEQFF.

V usage is TRBV2 and J usage is TRBJ2-5, with a weak D call TRBD1 (5 bases). This CDR3 region has 13 residues. From germline, CDR1 is SNHLY and CDR2 FYNNEI. V lost 3 bases to trimming and J lost 5 bases, with 10 bases between them. CDR3 bases: TGTGCCAGCAGTGATGGGGCAGGCGAGACCCAGTACTTC. This sequence encodes CASSDGAGETQYF. The whole variable domain, filled in from reference TRBV2 and TRBJ2-5, reads EPEVTQTPSHQVTQMGQEVILRCVPISNHLYFYWYRQILGQKVEFLVSFYNNEISEKSEIFDDQFSVERPDGSNFTLKIRSTKLEDSAMYFCASSDGAGETQYFGPGTRLLVL.

The CDR3 sequence: CASSSNRGRETQYF. The CDR3 DNA reads TGTGCCAGCAGTTCTAACAGGGGGCGAGAGACCCAGTACTTC. The gene calls are TRBV7-2 and TRBJ2-5, with TRBD1 identical over 9 bases. Germline V gene data show CDR1 as SGHTA and CDR2 as FQGNSA. Germline trimming cut 6 bases from V and 4 bases from J; bases unmatched to any gene: 6. The CDR3 is made up of 14 amino acids. Looking up the rest from reference TRBV7-2 and TRBJ2-5 gives the full variable domain: GAGVSQSPSNKVTEKGKDVELRCDPISGHTALYWYRQSLGQGLEFLIYFQGNSAPDKSGLPSDRFSAERTGGSVSTLTIQRTQQEDSAVYLCASSSNRGRETQYFGPGTRLLVL.

The rearrangement joins TRBV15 to TRBJ1-3; 7 nucleotides line up with TRBD1. V was clipped by 5 bases and J by 3 bases; unmatched bases: 4. Germline V gene data show CDR1 as LNHNV and CDR2 as YYDKDF (reference sequence). The CDR3 is 14 amino acids. The CDR3 sequence is CATSRQGVGNTIYF. The CDR3 DNA follows: TGTGCCACCAGCCGACAGGGAGTTGGAAACACCATATATTTT.

The chain uses TRBV2 and TRBJ1-1, with TRBD1 matching 8 bases. CDR3 size: 13 residues. Germline V CDR1 and CDR2: SNHLY, FYNNEI. The junction had 6 bases not matched to a gene; V was cut back by 6 bases and J by 6 bases. The CDR3: CASSPGQAAEAFF. The CDR3 DNA is TGTGCCAGCAGCCCGGGACAGGCAGCTGAAGCTTTCTTT.

DNA for the CDR3: TGTGCCAGCAGTTACGGGAGGGCCTACACCGGGGAGCTGTTTTTT. It yields the protein CASSYGRAYTGELFF. The chain carries TRBV28 and TRBJ2-2, with 8 bases matching TRBD2. Germline CDR1 MDHEN, CDR2 SYDVKM. This CDR3 comprises 15 residues. Germline trimming cut 4 bases from V and 3 bases from J; bases unmatched to any gene: 4.

The chain is built from TRBV2 and TRBJ1-5; possible D gene TRBD1, 5 bases. The CDR3 totals 14 residues. V was trimmed by 6 bases and J by 1 base, leaving 10 bases between them. Germline V gives CDR1 SNHLY, CDR2 FYNNEI. In DNA form, the CDR3 reads TGTGCCAGCAGGGACGGGGGGAGCAATCAGCCCCAGCATTTT. It specifies CASRDGGSNQPQHF.

The CDR3 sequence is CASSPPRQGPTYEQYF. DNA of the CDR3: TGTGCCAGCTCACCCCCCCGACAGGGGCCGACCTACGAGCAGTACTTC. The V call is TRBV18, the J call TRBJ2-7, with TRBD1 matching over 8 bases. Germline-derived CDR1 and CDR2 are KGHSH and LQKENI. The CDR3 loop spans 16 amino acids. Trimming removed 3 bases from V and 2 bases from J; junction bases left unmatched: 9.